A single sample gave rise to the 12 T cell receptor beta chains below, sequenced in a study of blood T cell repertoires in COVID-19. Some clones are missing from TCRdb's copy, which holds only in-frame ones; the method was immunoSEQ multiplex PCR. The table has 200,000 to 300,000 clones, around nine tenths seen once. The sequencing sample was made of PBMCs or T cells enriched from blood (not recorded which). The receptors stem from a woman in her twenties or thirties who had recovered from COVID-19.

This chain connects TRBV7-8 to TRBJ1-2; 11 bases agree with TRBD1. This CDR3 has 12 amino acids. J gave up 13 bases and V 5 bases, and 6 bases lay outside the gene matches. CDR1 is SGHVS, CDR2 FQNEAQ, per germline. The CDR3 nucleotides are TGTGCCAGCAGCCCGGGACAGGGGGGCACCACCTTC. Translation: CASSPGQGGTTF.

J is TRBJ1-3 and V is TRBV7-6; D call uncertain. V was pared by 5 bases and J by 0 bases, with 8 bases between. CDR1 and CDR2 from the germline V gene are SGHVS and FNYEAQ. The CDR3 extends over 14 amino acids. The CDR3 reads CASSRASSGNTIYF. The CDR3 DNA is TGTGCCAGCAGCCGAGCGAGCTCTGGAAACACCATATATTTT.

The chain uses TRBV9 and TRBJ2-1; the match to TRBD2 covers 8 bases. Germline V gene data show CDR1 as SGDLS and CDR2 as YYNGEE. The CDR3 totals 13 residues. The trim removed 8 bases at V and 8 bases at J, leaving 9 bases unmatched. In DNA, the CDR3 is TGTGCCAGTGCTACCGGGACTAGAGATGAGCAGTTCTTC. It yields the protein CASATGTRDEQFF.

This chain's CDR3 is CASSFGRAGGTNEQFF. DNA of the CDR3: TGTGCCAGCAGCTTTGGACGTGCGGGGGGAACCAATGAGCAGTTCTTC. The chain joins TRBV7-2 to TRBJ2-1; 8 nucleotides agree with TRBD2. The CDR3 extends over 16 amino acids. V shed 3 bases and J 6 bases; nucleotides not matched to a gene: 10. From germline, CDR1 is SGHTA and CDR2 FQGNSA.

Only a few counts were recorded for this clone. This rearrangement joins TRBV28 to TRBJ1-2; 8 bases map to TRBD1. The germline V gene has CDR1 MDHEN and CDR2 SYDVKM. With V trimmed by 8 bases and J by 4 bases, 3 bases remained unmatched. The CDR3 spans 12 residues. CDR3 loop: CASHRGIYGYTF. CDR3 DNA: TGTGCCAGCCACAGGGGGATCTATGGCTACACCTTC.

The chain recombines TRBV18 with TRBJ2-7; D is possibly TRBD2 (5 bases). Trimming took off 2 bases at V and 7 bases at J, with 18 bases between the two ends. This CDR3 region has 15 residues. CDR1 and CDR2 (germline): KGHSH, LQKENI. The CDR3, as DNA: TGTGCCAGCTCACCATTTAGCGAGACCTTCTGGGAGCAGTACTTC. Its protein is CASSPFSETFWEQYF.

This chain links TRBV6-2 or TRBV6-3 with TRBJ1-4; D is possibly TRBD1 (6 bases). The CDR3 is 14 residues long. Germline values: CDR1 MNHEY, CDR2 SVGEGT. V lost 5 bases and J 12 bases, leaving 19 bases between the germline ends. The CDR3 reads CASSMTGLMVELFF. CDR3 nucleotide sequence: TGTGCCAGCAGTATGACAGGCCTCATGGTGGAACTGTTTTTT.

Only one count was recorded for this clone. The chain links TRBV7-3 to TRBJ2-5; D gene ambiguous. Germline V gene data show CDR1 as SGHTA and CDR2 as FQGTGA. Trimming took 1 base from V and 1 from J, leaving 7 bases between them. The CDR3 has 14 amino acids. The CDR3 loop reads CASSLNSFQETQYF. The CDR3 nucleotides are TGTGCCAGCAGCTTAAATTCCTTCCAAGAGACCCAGTACTTC.

This clone was seen a handful of times. The chain uses TRBV28 and TRBJ1-2; 9 nucleotides line up with TRBD1. Germline trimming cut 5 bases from V and 7 bases from J; bases unmatched to any gene: 8. This CDR3 comprises 14 residues. Germline loops: CDR1 MDHEN, CDR2 SYDVKM. The CDR3 DNA is TGTGCCAGCAGTGGAGGGGGACAGGGCAGTGGCTACACCTTC. It yields the protein CASSGGGQGSGYTF.

J is TRBJ1-2 and V is TRBV10-3; the match to TRBD1 covers 9 bases. This CDR3 comprises 16 residues. Germline loops: CDR1 ENHRY, CDR2 SYGVKD. The trim removed 4 bases at V and 3 bases at J, leaving 9 bases unmatched. The CDR3, as DNA: TGTGCCATCAGTGGGACTGGACAGGGGAATTACTATGGCTACACCTTC. It encodes CAISGTGQGNYYGYTF.

V is TRBV7-9 and J is TRBJ2-2, with a tentative D call TRBD2 (6 bases). The germline V gene encodes CDR1 SEHNR and CDR2 FQNEAQ (reference sequence). The CDR3 is 16 residues long. Trimming stripped 0 bases from V and 2 bases from J, with 10 bases between. This chain's CDR3 is CASSLALGGNTGELFF. In nucleotides, the CDR3 is TGTGCCAGCAGCTTAGCGCTCGGGGGAAACACCGGGGAGCTGTTTTTT.

The chain combines TRBV19 with TRBJ1-1, with 7 bases matching TRBD1. The CDR3 is 17 amino acids. With 0 bases clipped from V and 1 base from J, the junction kept 8 bases outside the gene matches. Germline CDR1 reads LNHDA; CDR2 reads SQIVND (reference sequence). The CDR3 sequence: CASSIDRRNRGNTEAFF. In DNA form, the CDR3 reads TGTGCCAGTAGTATAGATCGTCGCAACAGGGGGAACACTGAAGCTTTCTTT.